This TCR beta chain was observed in a study of blood T cell repertoires in COVID-19. For the study at large: Sites in the United States, Italy and Spain provided acute and convalescent COVID-19 samples. In each case, the material was cDNA or gDNA derived from T cells, B-cell-depleted T cells, or PBMCs.

Per the authors' pipeline: Estimation of nucleated cell counts relied on the amplification of reference gene primers. Repertoires were generated with immunoSEQ multiplex PCR, while TCRdb's copy carries only in-frame clones and drops some. D and trimming come from the DNA, and the V and J calls and clone size come from that table. The sample comprises about 160,000 clones, approximately 88% of which are singletons, and 6.6% rests with the top ten. This CDR3 has 17 amino acids. Germline V gene data show CDR1 as SEHNR and CDR2 as FQNEAQ (reference sequence). With 5 bases removed from V and 4 bases from J, the gap between germline ends came to 21 bases.

The chain joins TRBV7-9 to TRBJ1-5, with a weak D call TRBD1 (5 bases). Sequenced material: PBMCs or T cells enriched from blood (not recorded which). The TCR sequence derives from a woman aged 50 to 65 who had recovered from COVID-19. The CDR3: CASSPEGRFGLNQPQHF. DNA for the CDR3: TGTGCCAGCAGCCCCGAGGGGAGGTTTGGATTGAATCAGCCCCAGCATTTT.